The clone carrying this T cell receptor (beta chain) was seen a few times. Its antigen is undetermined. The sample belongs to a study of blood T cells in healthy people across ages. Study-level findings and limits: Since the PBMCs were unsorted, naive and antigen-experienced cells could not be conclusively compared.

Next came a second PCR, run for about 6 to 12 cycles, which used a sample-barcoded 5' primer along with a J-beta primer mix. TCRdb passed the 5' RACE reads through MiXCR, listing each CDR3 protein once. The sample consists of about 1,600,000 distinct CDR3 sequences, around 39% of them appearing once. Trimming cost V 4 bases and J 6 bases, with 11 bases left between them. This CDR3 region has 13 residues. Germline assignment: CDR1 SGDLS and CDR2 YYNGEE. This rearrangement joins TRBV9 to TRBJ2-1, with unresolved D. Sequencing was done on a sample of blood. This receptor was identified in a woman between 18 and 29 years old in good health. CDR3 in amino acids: CASSPPGSNEQFF. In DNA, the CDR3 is TGTGCCAGCAGCCCCCCGGGCTCCAATGAGCAGTTCTTC.